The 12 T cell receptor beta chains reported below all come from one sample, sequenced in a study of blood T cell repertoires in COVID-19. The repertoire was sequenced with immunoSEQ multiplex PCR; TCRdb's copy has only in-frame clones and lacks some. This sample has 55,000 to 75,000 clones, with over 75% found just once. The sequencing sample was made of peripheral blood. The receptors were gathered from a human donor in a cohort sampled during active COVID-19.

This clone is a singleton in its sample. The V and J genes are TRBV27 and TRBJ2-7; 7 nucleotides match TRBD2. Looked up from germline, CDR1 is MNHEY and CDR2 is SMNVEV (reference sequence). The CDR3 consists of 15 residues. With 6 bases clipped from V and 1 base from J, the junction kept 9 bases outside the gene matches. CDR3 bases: TGTGCCAGCAGGCAAGCGGGAATAATTTCCTACGAGCAGTACTTC. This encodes CASRQAGIISYEQYF.

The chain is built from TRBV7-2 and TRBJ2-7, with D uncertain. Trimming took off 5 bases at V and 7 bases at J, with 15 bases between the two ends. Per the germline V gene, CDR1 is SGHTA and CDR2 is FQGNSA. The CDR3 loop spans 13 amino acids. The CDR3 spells CASSPGPPWEQYF. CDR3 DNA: TGTGCCAGCAGCCCTGGGCCCCCCTGGGAGCAGTACTTC.

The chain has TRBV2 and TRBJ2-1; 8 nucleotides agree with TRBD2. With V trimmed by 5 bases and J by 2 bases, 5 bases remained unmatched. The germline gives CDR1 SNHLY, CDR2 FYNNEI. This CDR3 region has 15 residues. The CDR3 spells CASSSWTSTYNEQFF. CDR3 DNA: TGTGCCAGCAGTTCCTGGACTAGCACCTACAATGAGCAGTTCTTC.

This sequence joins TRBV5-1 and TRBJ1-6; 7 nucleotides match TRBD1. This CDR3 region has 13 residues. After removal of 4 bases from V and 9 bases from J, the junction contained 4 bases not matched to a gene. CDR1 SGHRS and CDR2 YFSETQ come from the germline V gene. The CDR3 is CASSTRQGSPLHF. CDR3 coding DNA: TGCGCCAGCAGCACTAGACAGGGTTCACCCCTCCACTTT.

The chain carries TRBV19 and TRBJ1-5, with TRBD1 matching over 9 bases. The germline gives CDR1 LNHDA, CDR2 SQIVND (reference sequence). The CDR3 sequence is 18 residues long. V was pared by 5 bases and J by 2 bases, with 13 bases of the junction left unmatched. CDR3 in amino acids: CASSGRDRVASGNQPQHF. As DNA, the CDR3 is TGTGCCAGTAGTGGCCGGGACAGGGTAGCGAGTGGCAATCAGCCCCAGCATTTT.

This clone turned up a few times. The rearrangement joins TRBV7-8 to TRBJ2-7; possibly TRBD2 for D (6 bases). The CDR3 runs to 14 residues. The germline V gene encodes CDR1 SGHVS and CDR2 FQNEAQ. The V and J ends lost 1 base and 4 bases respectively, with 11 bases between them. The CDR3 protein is CASSLVYGTYEQYF. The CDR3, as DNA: TGTGCCAGCAGCTTAGTTTATGGGACTTACGAGCAGTACTTC.

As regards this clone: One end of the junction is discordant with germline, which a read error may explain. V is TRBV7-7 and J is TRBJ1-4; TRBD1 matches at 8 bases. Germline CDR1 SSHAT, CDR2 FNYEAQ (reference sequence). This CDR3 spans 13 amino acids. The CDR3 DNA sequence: TGTGCTAGCAGCAAAGACAGGGGCGAAAAACTGTTTTTT. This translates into CASSKDRGEKLFF.

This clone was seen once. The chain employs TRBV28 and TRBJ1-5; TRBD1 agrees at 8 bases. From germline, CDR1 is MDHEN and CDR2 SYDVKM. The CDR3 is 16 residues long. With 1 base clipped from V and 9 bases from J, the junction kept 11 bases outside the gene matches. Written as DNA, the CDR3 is TGTGCCAGCAGTTTATTTGGACAGGGTACGATCAGGCCCCAGCATTTT. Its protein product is CASSLFGQGTIRPQHF.

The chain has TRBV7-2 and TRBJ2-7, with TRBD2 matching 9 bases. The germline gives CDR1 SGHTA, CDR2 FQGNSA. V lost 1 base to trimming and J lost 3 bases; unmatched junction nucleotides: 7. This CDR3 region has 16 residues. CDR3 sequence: CASSLDRLAGIYEQYF. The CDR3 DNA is TGTGCCAGCAGCTTAGATCGGCTAGCGGGGATCTACGAGCAGTACTTC.

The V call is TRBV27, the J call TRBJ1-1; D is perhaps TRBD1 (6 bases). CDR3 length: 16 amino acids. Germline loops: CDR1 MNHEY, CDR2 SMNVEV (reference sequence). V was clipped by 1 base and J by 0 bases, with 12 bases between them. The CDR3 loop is CASSLLPDRLNTEAFF. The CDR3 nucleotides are TGTGCCAGCAGTTTATTACCCGACAGGTTGAACACTGAAGCTTTCTTT.

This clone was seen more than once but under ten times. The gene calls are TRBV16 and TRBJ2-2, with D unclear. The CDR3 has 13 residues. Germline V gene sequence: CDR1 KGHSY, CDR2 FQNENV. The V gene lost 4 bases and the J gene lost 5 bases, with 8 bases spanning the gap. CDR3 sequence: CASSPQSTGELFF. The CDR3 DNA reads TGTGCCAGCAGCCCCCAGTCGACCGGGGAGCTGTTTTTT.

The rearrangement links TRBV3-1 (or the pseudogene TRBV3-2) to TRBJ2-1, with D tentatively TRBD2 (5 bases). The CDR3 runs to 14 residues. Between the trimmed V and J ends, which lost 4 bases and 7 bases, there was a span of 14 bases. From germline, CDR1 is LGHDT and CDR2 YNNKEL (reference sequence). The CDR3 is CASSRTSMGNEQFF. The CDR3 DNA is TGTGCCAGCAGCCGAACTAGTATGGGAAATGAGCAGTTCTTC.